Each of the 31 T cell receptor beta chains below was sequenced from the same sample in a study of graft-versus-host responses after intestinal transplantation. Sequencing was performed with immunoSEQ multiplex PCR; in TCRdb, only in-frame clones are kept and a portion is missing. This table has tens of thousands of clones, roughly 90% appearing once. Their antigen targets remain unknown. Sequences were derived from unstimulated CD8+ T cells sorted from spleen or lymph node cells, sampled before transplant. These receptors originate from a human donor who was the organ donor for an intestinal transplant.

In DNA form, the CDR3 reads TGTGCCAGCAGGGCGGGTGGCGAAAAACTGTTTTTT. It translates to CASRAGGEKLFF. J is TRBJ1-4 and V is TRBV5-6, with D uncertain. V was pared by 5 bases and J by 8 bases, with 10 bases between. Germline-derived CDR1 and CDR2 are SGHDT and YYEEEE. The CDR3 has 12 amino acids.

CDR3 bases: TGTGCCAGCAGCGCCCTAGCGGGGAGCACAGATACGCAGTATTTT. It yields the protein CASSALAGSTDTQYF. The chain carries TRBV6-5 and TRBJ2-3; 9 bases are shared with TRBD2. CDR3 size: 15 residues. The J segment lost 0 bases and the V segment lost 6 bases, leaving 4 bases of the junction unmatched. Looked up from germline, CDR1 is MNHEY and CDR2 is SVGAGI.

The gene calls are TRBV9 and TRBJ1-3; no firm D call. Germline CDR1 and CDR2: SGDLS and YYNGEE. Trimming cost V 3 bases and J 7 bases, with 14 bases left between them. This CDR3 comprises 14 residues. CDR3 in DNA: TGTGCCAGCAGCGACGACAACGGCGCGAACACCATATATTTT. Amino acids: CASSDDNGANTIYF.

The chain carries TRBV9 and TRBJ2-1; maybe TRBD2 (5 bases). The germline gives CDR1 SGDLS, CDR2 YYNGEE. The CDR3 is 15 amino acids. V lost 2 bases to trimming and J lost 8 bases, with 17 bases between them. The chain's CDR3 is CASSVRGLEGHEQFF. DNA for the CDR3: TGTGCCAGCAGCGTGAGAGGACTCGAAGGCCATGAGCAGTTCTTC.

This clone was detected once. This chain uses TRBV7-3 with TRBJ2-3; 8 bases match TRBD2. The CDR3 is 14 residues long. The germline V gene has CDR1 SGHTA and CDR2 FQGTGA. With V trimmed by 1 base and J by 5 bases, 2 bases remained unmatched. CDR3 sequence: CASSLSGGIDTQYF. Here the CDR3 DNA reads TGTGCCAGCAGCTTAAGCGGGGGGATAGATACGCAGTATTTT.

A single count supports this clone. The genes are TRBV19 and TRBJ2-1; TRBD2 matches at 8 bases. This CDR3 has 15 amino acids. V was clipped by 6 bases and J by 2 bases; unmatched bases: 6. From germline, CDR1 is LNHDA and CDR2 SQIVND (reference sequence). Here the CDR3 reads CASSNSGEPYNEQFF. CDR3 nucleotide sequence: TGTGCCAGTAGCAATAGCGGGGAACCCTACAATGAGCAGTTCTTC.

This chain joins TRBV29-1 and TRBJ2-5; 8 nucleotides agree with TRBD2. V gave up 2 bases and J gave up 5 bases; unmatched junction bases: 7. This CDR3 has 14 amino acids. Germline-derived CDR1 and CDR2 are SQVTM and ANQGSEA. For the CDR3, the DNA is TGCAGCGTTGAATTCGGGGGGGCCGGTGAGACCCAGTACTTC. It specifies CSVEFGGAGETQYF.

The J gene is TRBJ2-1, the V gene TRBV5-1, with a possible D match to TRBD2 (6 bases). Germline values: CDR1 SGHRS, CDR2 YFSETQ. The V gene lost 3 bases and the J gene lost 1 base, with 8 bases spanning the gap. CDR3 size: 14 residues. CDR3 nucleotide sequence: TGCGCCAGCAGCTCCGGGACTTCCTACAATGAGCAGTTCTTC. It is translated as CASSSGTSYNEQFF.

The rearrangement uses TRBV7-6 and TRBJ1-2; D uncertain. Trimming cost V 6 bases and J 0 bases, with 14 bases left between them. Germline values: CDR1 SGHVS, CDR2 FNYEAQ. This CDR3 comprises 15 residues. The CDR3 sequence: CASSLTGGPNYGYTF. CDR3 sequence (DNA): TGTGCCAGCAGTCTCACCGGTGGGCCTAACTATGGCTACACCTTC.

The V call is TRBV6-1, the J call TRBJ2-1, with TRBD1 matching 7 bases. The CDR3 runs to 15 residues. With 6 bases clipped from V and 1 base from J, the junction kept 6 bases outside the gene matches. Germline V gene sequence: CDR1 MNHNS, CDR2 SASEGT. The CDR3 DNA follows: TGTGCCAGCAGCCAAGGACAGGAGTCCTACAATGAGCAGTTCTTC. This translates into CASSQGQESYNEQFF.

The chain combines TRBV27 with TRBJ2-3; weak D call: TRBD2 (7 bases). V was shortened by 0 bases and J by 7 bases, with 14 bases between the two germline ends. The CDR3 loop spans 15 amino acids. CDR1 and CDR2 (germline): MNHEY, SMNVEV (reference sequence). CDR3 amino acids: CASSLSGGALNTQYF. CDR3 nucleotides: TGTGCCAGCAGTTTATCAGGGGGGGCCTTAAATACGCAGTATTTT.

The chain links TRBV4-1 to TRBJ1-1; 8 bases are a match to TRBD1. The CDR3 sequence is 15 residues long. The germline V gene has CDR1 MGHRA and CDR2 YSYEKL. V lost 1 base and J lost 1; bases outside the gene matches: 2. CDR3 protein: CASSQVTGENTEAFF. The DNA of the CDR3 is TGCGCCAGCAGCCAAGTGACAGGGGAGAACACTGAAGCTTTCTTT.

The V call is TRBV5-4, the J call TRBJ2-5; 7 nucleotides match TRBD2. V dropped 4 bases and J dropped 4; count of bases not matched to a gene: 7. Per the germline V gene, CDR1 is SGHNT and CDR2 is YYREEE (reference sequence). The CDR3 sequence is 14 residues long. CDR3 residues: CASSAAGVAETQYF. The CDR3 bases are TGTGCCAGCAGCGCCGCGGGGGTGGCAGAGACCCAGTACTTC.

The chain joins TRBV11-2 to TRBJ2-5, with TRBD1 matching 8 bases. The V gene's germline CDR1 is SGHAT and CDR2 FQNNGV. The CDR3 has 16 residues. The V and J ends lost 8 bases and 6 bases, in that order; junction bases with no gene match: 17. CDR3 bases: TGTGCCAGCGGTTCCCGGCCTTCCGGGACAGGAAAGACCCAGTACTTC. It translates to CASGSRPSGTGKTQYF.

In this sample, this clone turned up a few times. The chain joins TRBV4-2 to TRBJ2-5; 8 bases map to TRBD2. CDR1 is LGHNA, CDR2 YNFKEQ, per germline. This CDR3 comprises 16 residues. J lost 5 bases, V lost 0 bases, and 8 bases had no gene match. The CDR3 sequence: CASSQESGGGSETQYF. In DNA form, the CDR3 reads TGTGCCAGCAGCCAAGAATCCGGGGGGGGGTCGGAGACCCAGTACTTC.

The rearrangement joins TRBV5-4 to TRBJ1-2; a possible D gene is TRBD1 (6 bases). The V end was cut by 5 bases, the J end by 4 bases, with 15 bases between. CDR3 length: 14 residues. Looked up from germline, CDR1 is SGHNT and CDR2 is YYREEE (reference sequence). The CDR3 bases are TGTGCCAGCAGACAAAGCACAGGGTTCTATGGCTACACCTTC. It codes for CASRQSTGFYGYTF.

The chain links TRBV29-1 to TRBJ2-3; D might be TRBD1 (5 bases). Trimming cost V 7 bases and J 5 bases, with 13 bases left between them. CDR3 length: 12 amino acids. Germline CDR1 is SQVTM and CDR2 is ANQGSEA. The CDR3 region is CSARQGEDTQYF. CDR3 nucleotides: TGCAGCGCCCGGCAGGGTGAAGATACGCAGTATTTT.

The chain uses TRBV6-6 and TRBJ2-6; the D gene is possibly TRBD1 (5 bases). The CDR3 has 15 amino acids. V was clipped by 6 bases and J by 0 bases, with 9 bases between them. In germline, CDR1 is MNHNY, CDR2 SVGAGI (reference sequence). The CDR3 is CASSRTGSGANVLTF. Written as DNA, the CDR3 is TGTGCCAGCAGCCGTACAGGCTCTGGGGCCAACGTCCTGACTTTC.

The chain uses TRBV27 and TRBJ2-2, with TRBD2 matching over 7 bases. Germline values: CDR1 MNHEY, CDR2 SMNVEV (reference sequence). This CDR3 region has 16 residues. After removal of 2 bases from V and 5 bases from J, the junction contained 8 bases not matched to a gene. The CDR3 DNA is TGTGCCAGCAGTTTAAGCGGTCTAGCGGCTACCGGGGAGCTGTTTTTT. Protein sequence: CASSLSGLAATGELFF.

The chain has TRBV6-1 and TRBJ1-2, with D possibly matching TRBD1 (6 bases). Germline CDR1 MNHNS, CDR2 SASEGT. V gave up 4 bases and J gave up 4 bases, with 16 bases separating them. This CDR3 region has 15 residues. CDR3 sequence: CASSVRQVGGYGYTF. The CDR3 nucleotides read TGTGCCAGCAGTGTGCGACAGGTCGGAGGCTATGGCTACACCTTC.

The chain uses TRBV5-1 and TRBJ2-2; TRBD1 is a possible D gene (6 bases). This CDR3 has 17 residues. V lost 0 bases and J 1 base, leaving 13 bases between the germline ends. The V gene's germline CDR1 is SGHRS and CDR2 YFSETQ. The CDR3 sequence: CASSLAAGRGNTGELFF. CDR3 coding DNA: TGCGCCAGCAGCTTGGCGGCCGGCAGGGGGAACACCGGGGAGCTGTTTTTT.

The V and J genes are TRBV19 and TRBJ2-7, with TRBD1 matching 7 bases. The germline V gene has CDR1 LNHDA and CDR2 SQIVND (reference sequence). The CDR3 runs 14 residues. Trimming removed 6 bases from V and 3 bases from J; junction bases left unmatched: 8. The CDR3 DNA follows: TGTGCCAGTAGCATGACAGGGACCAGCTACGAGCAGTACGTC. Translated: CASSMTGTSYEQYV.

The DNA for the CDR3 is TGTGCCAGCAGCTCTGGAGGGCTGTATTACGAGCAGTACGTC. This codes for CASSSGGLYYEQYV. The chain is built from TRBV11-2 and TRBJ2-7, with D perhaps TRBD2 (6 bases). CDR3 size: 14 residues. Trimming shortened V by 4 bases and J by 4 bases, and 14 bases separated the two germline ends. From germline, CDR1 is SGHAT and CDR2 FQNNGV.

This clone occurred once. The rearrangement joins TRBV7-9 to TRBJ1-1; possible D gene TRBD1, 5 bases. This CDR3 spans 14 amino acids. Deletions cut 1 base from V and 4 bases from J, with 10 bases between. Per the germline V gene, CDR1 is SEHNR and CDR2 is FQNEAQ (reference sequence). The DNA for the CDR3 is TGTGCCAGCAGCTTAGACTGGGGGGGCACTGAAGCTTTCTTT. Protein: CASSLDWGGTEAFF. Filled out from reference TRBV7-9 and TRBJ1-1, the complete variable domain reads DTGVSQNPRHKITKRGQNVTFRCDPISEHNRLYWYRQTLGQGPEFLTYFQNEAQLEKSRLLSDRFSAERPKGSFSTLEIQRTEQGDSAMYLCASSLDWGGTEAFFGQGTRLTVV.

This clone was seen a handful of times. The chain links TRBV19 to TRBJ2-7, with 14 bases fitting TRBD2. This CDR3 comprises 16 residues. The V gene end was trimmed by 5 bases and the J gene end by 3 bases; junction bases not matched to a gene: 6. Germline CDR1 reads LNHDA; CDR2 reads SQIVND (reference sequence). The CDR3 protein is CASSPTSGGAFYEQYV. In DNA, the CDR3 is TGTGCCAGTAGTCCGACTAGCGGGGGGGCTTTCTACGAGCAGTACGTC.

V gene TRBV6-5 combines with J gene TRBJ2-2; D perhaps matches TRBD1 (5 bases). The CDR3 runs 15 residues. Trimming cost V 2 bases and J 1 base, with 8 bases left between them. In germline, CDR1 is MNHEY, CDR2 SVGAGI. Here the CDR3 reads CASSYGQGNTGELFF. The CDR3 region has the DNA TGTGCCAGCAGTTACGGGCAGGGGAACACCGGGGAGCTGTTTTTT.

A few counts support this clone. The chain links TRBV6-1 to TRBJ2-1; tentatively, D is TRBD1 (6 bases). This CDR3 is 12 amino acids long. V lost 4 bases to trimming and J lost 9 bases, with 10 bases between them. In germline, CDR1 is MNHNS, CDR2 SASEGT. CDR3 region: CASSVIGGEQFF. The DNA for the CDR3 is TGTGCCAGCAGTGTAATAGGGGGTGAGCAGTTCTTC.

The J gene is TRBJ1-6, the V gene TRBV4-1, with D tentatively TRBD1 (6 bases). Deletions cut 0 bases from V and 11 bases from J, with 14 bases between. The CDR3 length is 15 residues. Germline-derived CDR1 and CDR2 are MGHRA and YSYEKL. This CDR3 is CASSQDEGGLAPLHF. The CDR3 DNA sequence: TGCGCCAGCAGCCAAGATGAGGGGGGACTAGCACCCCTCCACTTT.

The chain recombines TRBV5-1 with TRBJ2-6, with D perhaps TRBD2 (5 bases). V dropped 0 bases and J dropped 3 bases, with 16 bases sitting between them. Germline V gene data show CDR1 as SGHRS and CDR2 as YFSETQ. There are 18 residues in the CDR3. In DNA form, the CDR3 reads TGCGCCAGCAGCTTGGTTACAGTGGTGGGGAGTGGGGCCAACGTCCTGACTTTC. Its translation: CASSLVTVVGSGANVLTF. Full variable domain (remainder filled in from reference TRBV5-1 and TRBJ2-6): KAGVTQTPRYLIKTRGQQVTLSCSPISGHRSVSWYQQTPGQGLQFLFEYFSETQRNKGNFPGRFSGRQFSNSRSEMNVSTLELGDSALYLCASSLVTVVGSGANVLTFGAGSRLTVL.

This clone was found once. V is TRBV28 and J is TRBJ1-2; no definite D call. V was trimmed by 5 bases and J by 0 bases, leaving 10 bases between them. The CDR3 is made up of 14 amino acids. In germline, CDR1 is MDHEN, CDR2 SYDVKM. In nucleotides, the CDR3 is TGTGCCAGCAGTCCCGGGAGCTCTAACTATGGCTACACCTTC. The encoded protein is CASSPGSSNYGYTF.

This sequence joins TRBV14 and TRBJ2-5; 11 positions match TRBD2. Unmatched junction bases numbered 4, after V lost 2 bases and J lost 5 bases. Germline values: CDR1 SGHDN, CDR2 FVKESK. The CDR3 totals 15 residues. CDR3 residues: CASSQLAGGLETQYF. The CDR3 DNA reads TGTGCCAGCAGCCAACTAGCGGGGGGATTGGAGACCCAGTACTTC.